Listed below are T cell receptor beta chains from one sample, sequenced in a study of blood T cell repertoires in COVID-19. The repertoire was sequenced with immunoSEQ multiplex PCR; TCRdb's copy has only in-frame clones and lacks some. The table records about 150,000 clones, about four fifths of them present only once. The sequenced material came from peripheral blood. These receptors came from a woman aged 80 or over with acute or convalescent COVID-19. CDR3s include the opening cysteine and the closing phenylalanine or tryptophan. D genes are given only for firm matches. Some rows mark clone size as missing; the rest say once, few, many or name a class of expanded clone.

D gene	V gene	clone size	J gene	CDR3 protein	CDR3 DNA
NA	TRBV29-1	many	TRBJ2-1	CSVDGSKIGEQFF	TGCAGCGTTGACGGGAGCAAGATAGGGGAGCAGTTCTTC
NA	TRBV2	NA	TRBJ1-2	CASSEVDSYGYTF	TGTGCCAGCAGTGAAGTGGACAGCTATGGCTACACCTTC
TRBD1	TRBV7-8	few	TRBJ1-5	CASSSRAGGASHQPQHF	TGTGCCAGCAGCTCTAGGGCAGGGGGCGCGTCCCATCAGCCCCAGCATTTT
TRBD1	TRBV29-1	few	TRBJ2-1	CSAQGASIVPNNEQFF	TGCAGCGCCCAGGGGGCTAGTATCGTTCCAAACAATGAGCAGTTCTTC
TRBD1	TRBV30	NA	TRBJ1-4	CAWTGGGMEKLFF	TGTGCCTGGACAGGGGGTGGGATGGAAAAACTGTTTTTT
NA	TRBV29-1	NA	TRBJ1-4	CSVRGGFGTPDEKLFF	TGCAGCGTGCGGGGGGGATTCGGGACCCCAGATGAAAAACTGTTTTTT
NA	TRBV18	once	TRBJ2-7	CASSPPDSYEQYF	TGTGCCAGCTCACCCCCGGACAGTTACGAGCAGTACTTC
NA	TRBV5-4	NA	TRBJ2-3	CASSQPSAGQTQYF	TGTGCCAGCAGCCAACCTAGTGCGGGCCAAACGCAGTATTTT
TRBD1	TRBV4-2	NA	TRBJ1-1	CASSQPLTGGTEAFF	TGTGCCAGCAGCCAGCCGCTGACAGGGGGCACTGAAGCTTTCTTT
TRBD1	TRBV5-1	NA	TRBJ1-4	CASSLEGAGGEKLFF	TGCGCCAGCAGCTTGGAAGGGGCAGGGGGTGAAAAACTGTTTTTT
TRBD1	TRBV7-2	NA	TRBJ2-5	CASSQGQGAWETQYF	TGTGCCAGCAGCCAAGGACAGGGGGCATGGGAGACCCAGTACTTC
NA	TRBV6-5	NA	TRBJ2-2	CASSHGQLVWGELFF	TGTGCCAGCAGCCACGGACAGCTTGTATGGGGGGAGCTGTTTTTT
TRBD1	TRBV2	NA	TRBJ2-5	CASSGQGQETQYF	TGTGCCAGCAGTGGACAGGGACAAGAGACCCAGTACTTC
TRBD1	TRBV28	NA	TRBJ2-3	CASSSGTGPGWTQYF	TGTGCCAGCAGTTCCGGGACAGGTCCGGGGTGGACGCAGTATTTT
TRBD1	TRBV12-3/TRBV12-4	NA	TRBJ1-1	CASSWTGRTEAFF	TGTGCCAGCAGCTGGACAGGGCGAACTGAAGCTTTCTTT
TRBD1	TRBV18	NA	TRBJ1-5	CASSPPGTEGSNQPQHF	TGTGCCAGCTCACCACCGGGGACAGAGGGGAGCAATCAGCCCCAGCATTTT
NA	TRBV5-6	NA	TRBJ2-1	CASSQVDFLSYNEQFF	TGTGCCAGCAGCCAGGTGGACTTTCTTTCCTACAATGAGCAGTTCTTC
TRBD2	TRBV5-1	NA	TRBJ2-5	CASSPGTSGWETQYF	TGCGCCAGCAGCCCTGGGACTAGCGGGTGGGAGACCCAGTACTTC
TRBD1	TRBV7-7	NA	TRBJ1-3	CASSSGQGGNTIYF	TGTGCTAGCAGCTCAGGACAGGGAGGAAACACCATATATTTT
TRBD2	TRBV6-6	NA	TRBJ2-2	CASNQRETANTGELFF	TGTGCCAGCAACCAGCGGGAGACCGCGAACACCGGGGAGCTGTTTTTT
NA	TRBV5-6	NA	TRBJ2-1	CASSLGMFGGSYNEQFF	TGTGCCAGCAGCTTGGGTATGTTCGGGGGCTCCTACAATGAGCAGTTCTTC
TRBD1	TRBV2	NA	TRBJ1-2	CASSWTGGPNGYTF	TGTGCCAGCAGTTGGACAGGGGGCCCCAATGGCTACACCTTC
TRBD1	TRBV7-9	NA	TRBJ1-5	CASSAGTGKGPQHF	TGTGCCAGCAGCGCCGGGACAGGCAAAGGGCCCCAGCATTTT
NA	TRBV11-1	NA	TRBJ1-3	CASSLAGGHRSGNTIYF	TGTGCCAGCAGCTTAGCTGGAGGGCATCGCTCTGGAAACACCATATATTTT
TRBD1	TRBV5-1	NA	TRBJ1-2	CASSLAEGAYGYTF	TGCGCCAGCAGCTTGGCCGAGGGGGCCTATGGCTACACCTTC
NA	TRBV18	NA	TRBJ2-2	CASSPPGGRVTGELFF	TGTGCCAGCTCACCACCGGGGGGGCGAGTCACCGGGGAGCTGTTTTTT
NA	TRBV29-1	NA	TRBJ2-5	CSVNPGNQETQYF	TGCAGCGTTAACCCAGGGAATCAAGAGACCCAGTACTTC
NA	TRBV16	NA	TRBJ2-1	CASSQGRGHEQFF	TGTGCCAGCAGCCAGGGGCGGGGCCATGAGCAGTTCTTC
NA	TRBV29-1	few	TRBJ2-2	CSGSSGQNTGELFF	TGCAGCGGATCCTCGGGACAAAACACCGGGGAGCTGTTTTTT
TRBD1	TRBV5-1	NA	TRBJ1-3	CASSYLQGAPGNTIYF	TGCGCCAGCAGCTATTTACAGGGGGCTCCTGGAAACACCATATATTTT
TRBD2	TRBV15	NA	TRBJ2-1	CATSRGSPGGPRNNEQFF	TGTGCCACCAGCAGAGGTTCCCCGGGGGGGCCGAGGAACAATGAGCAGTTCTTC
TRBD2	TRBV3-1/TRBV3-2	NA	TRBJ2-1	CASSQLAGSYNEQFF	TGTGCCAGCAGCCAACTAGCGGGCTCCTACAATGAGCAGTTCTTC
NA	TRBV5-4	NA	TRBJ2-1	CASSLTGSSYNEQFF	TGTGCCAGCAGCTTGACAGGGAGCTCCTACAATGAGCAGTTCTTC
NA	TRBV3-1/TRBV3-2	once	TRBJ2-3	CASSHRDSPSTDTQYF	TGTGCCAGCAGCCATCGGGACTCCCCTAGCACAGATACGCAGTATTTT
NA	TRBV7-9	once	TRBJ1-2	CASSFRGGRAIHGYTF	TGTGCCAGCAGCTTCCGCGGCGGGCGGGCTATTCATGGCTACACCTTC